The 3 T cell receptor beta chains listed next were all sequenced from one sample in a study of radiotherapy plus CTLA-4 blockade in lung cancer. Profiling relied on immunoSEQ multiplex PCR, and the TCRdb table lists in-frame clones only, not all of them. The sample includes approximately 60,000 clones, 60% to 80% of them seen just once. The specimen was peripheral blood, collected from a patient treated with radiotherapy plus ipilimumab. These receptors originate from a human donor with non-small cell lung cancer who had a complete response to radiotherapy plus ipilimumab.

This chain uses TRBV6-4 with TRBJ2-1, with a possible D match to TRBD2 (6 bases). With 8 bases removed from V and 0 bases from J, the gap between germline ends came to 23 bases. CDR3 length equals 18 residues. Germline loops: CDR1 MRHNA, CDR2 SNTAGT. The CDR3 loop is CASSRGLLSRSSYNEQFF. The CDR3 nucleotides read TGTGCCAGCTCGCGGGGACTTTTATCCCGGAGCTCCTACAATGAGCAGTTCTTC.

The rearrangement joins TRBV7-9 to TRBJ1-5; D is ambiguous. V was clipped by 5 bases and J by 1 base, with 9 bases between them. Germline loops: CDR1 SEHNR, CDR2 FQNEAQ (reference sequence). The CDR3 consists of 14 residues. The CDR3: CASSTADSNQPQHF. The CDR3 nucleotides read TGTGCCAGCAGCACGGCCGACAGCAATCAGCCCCAGCATTTT.

The chain links TRBV9 to TRBJ1-1, with 9 nucleotides matching TRBD1. This CDR3 is 15 amino acids long. Per the germline V gene, CDR1 is SGDLS and CDR2 is YYNGEE. The J segment lost 4 bases and the V segment lost 4 bases, leaving 8 bases of the junction unmatched. The CDR3 DNA follows: TGTGCCAGCAGCTTACAGACAGGGGGTCTCACTGAAGCTTTCTTT. This translates into CASSLQTGGLTEAFF.